These 20 T cell receptor beta chains were sequenced from one sample in a study of CD39 and CD103 CD8 tumor-infiltrating T cells. Clones were read by immunoSEQ multiplex PCR, and TCRdb kept only the in-frame ones, dropping some. The table has over 15,000 clones, 90% to 95% seen once. Sequenced sample: CD8+ T cells sorted from blood. Subset reported: total memory CD8 T cells (CD45RA-CCR7+/-) from blood or uninvolved lymph node. These TCRs come from a human donor with head and neck squamous cell carcinoma.

The chain carries TRBV30 and TRBJ2-1, with TRBD2 as a possible D gene (5 bases). With 4 bases removed from V and 8 bases from J, the gap between germline ends came to 12 bases. CDR3 length: 12 amino acids. CDR1 is GTSNPN, CDR2 SVGIG, per germline (reference sequence). CDR3 nucleotides: TGTGCCTGGAAGGGCATCGGGGATGAGCAGTTCTTC. Encoded protein: CAWKGIGDEQFF.

The chain carries TRBV9 and TRBJ2-3, with TRBD2 matching over 8 bases. The ends lost 3 bases at V and 5 bases at J; junction bases unmatched: 8. The CDR3 sequence is 15 residues long. Germline V gene lookup returns CDR1 SGDLS and CDR2 YYNGEE. CDR3 in amino acids: CASSAPQRGLDTQYF. The CDR3, as DNA: TGTGCCAGCAGCGCCCCCCAGCGGGGGTTAGATACGCAGTATTTT.

The chain employs TRBV27 and TRBJ1-2; D remains unclear. This CDR3 is 13 amino acids long. Germline V gene data show CDR1 as MNHEY and CDR2 as SMNVEV (reference sequence). V was trimmed by 3 bases and J by 4 bases, leaving 9 bases between them. CDR3 bases: TGTGCCAGCAGTTTCGCCGGGTTCTATGGCTACACCTTC. As protein: CASSFAGFYGYTF.

The rearrangement uses TRBV7-8 and TRBJ1-5; D is uncertain. Germline V CDR1 and CDR2: SGHVS, FQNEAQ. The CDR3 loop spans 15 amino acids. The ends were cut back, 1 base at V and 1 base at J, with 8 bases in the middle. The CDR3 DNA reads as TGTGCCAGCAGCTTAGTGGGCGCGAGCAATCAGCCCCAGCATTTT. It is translated as CASSLVGASNQPQHF. Supplemented by reference TRBV7-8 and TRBJ1-5, the full variable domain reads GAGVSQSPRYKVAKRGQDVALRCDPISGHVSLFWYQQALGQGPEFLTYFQNEAQLDKSGLPSDRFFAERPEGSVSTLKIQRTQQEDSAVYLCASSLVGASNQPQHFGDGTRLSIL.

The chain has TRBV29-1 and TRBJ2-7; 8 bases align to TRBD1. The CDR3 is 11 residues long. Germline lookup yields CDR1 SQVTM and CDR2 ANQGSEA. V gave up 6 bases and J gave up 3 bases; unmatched junction bases: 1. The CDR3 region is CSVGQDYEQYF. DNA for the CDR3: TGCAGCGTGGGACAGGACTACGAGCAGTACTTC.

The rearrangement joins TRBV7-8 to TRBJ2-5; 11 nucleotides agree with TRBD2. The CDR3 has 16 amino acids. The ends lost 3 bases at V and 4 bases at J; junction bases unmatched: 7. Germline V gene sequence: CDR1 SGHVS, CDR2 FQNEAQ. The CDR3 DNA reads TGTGCCAGCAGCTTCTCTTCTAGCGGGGGGTTAGAGACCCAGTACTTC. It specifies CASSFSSSGGLETQYF.

This clone has just a few counts. The CDR3 DNA reads TGTGCCAGTAGTATCCAGGGGGCAAACACTGAAGCTTTCTTT. Protein sequence: CASSIQGANTEAFF. The chain links TRBV19 to TRBJ1-1, with 8 bases identical to TRBD1. Germline assignment: CDR1 LNHDA and CDR2 SQIVND (reference sequence). This CDR3 has 14 amino acids. The trim removed 3 bases at V and 2 bases at J, leaving 2 bases unmatched.

This clone was recorded only once. V and J are TRBV9 and TRBJ2-5; 8 bases are shared with TRBD1. CDR3 length: 13 amino acids. Germline CDR1 reads SGDLS; CDR2 reads YYNGEE. The J segment lost 9 bases and the V segment lost 0 bases, leaving 4 bases of the junction unmatched. CDR3 sequence: CASSVATGGPQYF. For the CDR3, the DNA is TGTGCCAGCAGCGTAGCCACAGGGGGGCCCCAGTACTTC.

The CDR3 sequence is CASKGFVGRTNTEAFF. CDR3 bases: TGTGCCAGTAAAGGGTTTGTTGGCAGGACGAACACTGAAGCTTTCTTT. The rearrangement uses TRBV19 and TRBJ1-1; D is undetermined. V dropped 7 bases and J dropped 1 base, with 19 bases sitting between them. Germline CDR1 LNHDA, CDR2 SQIVND (reference sequence). CDR3 length equals 16 residues.

This chain joins TRBV2 and TRBJ1-5; 10 bases map to TRBD1. With V trimmed by 8 bases and J by 4 bases, 11 bases remained unmatched. The germline CDR1 and CDR2 sequences are SNHLY and FYNNEI. The CDR3 is 16 amino acids. The CDR3 here is CASGAQRTGGNQPQHF. CDR3 DNA sequence: TGTGCCAGCGGGGCACAACGGACAGGGGGTAATCAGCCCCAGCATTTT.

This chain uses TRBV2 with TRBJ1-5; D not resolved. The length of the CDR3 is 14 residues. Germline CDR1 SNHLY, CDR2 FYNNEI. Trimming shortened V by 2 bases and J by 0 bases, and 5 bases separated the two germline ends. CDR3 nucleotides: TGTGCCAGCAGTGAAAATGATAGCAATCAGCCCCAGCATTTT. Residues: CASSENDSNQPQHF. The full variable domain, rest sourced from reference TRBV2 and TRBJ1-5, is EPEVTQTPSHQVTQMGQEVILRCVPISNHLYFYWYRQILGQKVEFLVSFYNNEISEKSEIFDDQFSVERPDGSNFTLKIRSTKLEDSAMYFCASSENDSNQPQHFGDGTRLSIL.

The V and J genes are TRBV7-9 and TRBJ2-3; tentatively, D is TRBD1 (6 bases). Germline V gene lookup returns CDR1 SEHNR and CDR2 FQNEAQ (reference sequence). CDR3 length: 15 amino acids. Trimming took 5 bases from V and 5 from J, leaving 17 bases between them. Written as DNA, the CDR3 is TGTGCCAGCAGCCCGGTAGGGGGTCTTGGAGATACGCAGTATTTT. It is translated as CASSPVGGLGDTQYF. The whole variable domain, filled in from reference TRBV7-9 and TRBJ2-3, reads DTGVSQNPRHKITKRGQNVTFRCDPISEHNRLYWYRQTLGQGPEFLTYFQNEAQLEKSRLLSDRFSAERPKGSFSTLEIQRTEQGDSAMYLCASSPVGGLGDTQYFGPGTRLTVL.

This chain connects TRBV7-9 to TRBJ1-2; no clear D. V lost 1 base to trimming and J lost 8 bases, with 8 bases between them. This CDR3 is 12 amino acids long. CDR1 is SEHNR, CDR2 FQNEAQ, per germline (reference sequence). In DNA, the CDR3 is TGTGCCAGCAGCTTAGTGGATGAAGGCTACACCTTC. This codes for CASSLVDEGYTF.

This clone came up once. V gene TRBV10-3 combines with J gene TRBJ1-4; 8 nucleotides match TRBD1. The junction had 8 bases not matched to a gene; V was cut back by 3 bases and J by 8 bases. The CDR3 sequence is 15 residues long. Per germline, CDR1 ENHRY and CDR2 SYGVKD. The CDR3 loop is CAISEKDRDGEKLFF. CDR3 in DNA: TGTGCCATCAGTGAAAAGGACAGGGATGGCGAAAAACTGTTTTTT.

The V call is TRBV2, the J call TRBJ2-7; D unclear. CDR3 length: 15 residues. CDR1 is SNHLY, CDR2 FYNNEI, per germline. V was clipped by 1 base and J by 2 bases, with 12 bases between them. CDR3 DNA: TGTGCCAGCAGTGAAGGAATCCTAATGGCCTACGAGCAGTACTTC. It yields the protein CASSEGILMAYEQYF.

Only one count was recorded for this clone. The chain employs TRBV5-4 and TRBJ2-7; maybe TRBD2 (6 bases). Per the germline V gene, CDR1 is SGHNT and CDR2 is YYREEE (reference sequence). Trimming removed 3 bases at V and 0 bases at J, with 16 bases between. This CDR3 has 16 amino acids. CDR3 DNA: TGTGCCAGCAGCTGGGGAACGATCGGGAGCTCCTACGAGCAGTACTTC. Translated: CASSWGTIGSSYEQYF.

This rearrangement joins TRBV6-5 to TRBJ1-1; tentatively, D is TRBD1 (6 bases). The germline CDR1 and CDR2 sequences are MNHEY and SVGAGI. This CDR3 comprises 15 residues. Trimming shortened V by 2 bases and J by 10 bases, and 20 bases separated the two germline ends. This CDR3 is CASSYIGAGERGAFF. The CDR3 nucleotides are TGTGCCAGCAGTTACATCGGGGCAGGGGAAAGGGGAGCTTTCTTT.

On this clone: This specimen includes other DNA sequences encoding the same CDR3. This chain joins TRBV4-2 and TRBJ1-2, with a possible D match to TRBD1 (6 bases). Germline assignment: CDR1 LGHNA and CDR2 YNFKEQ. Trimming took off 4 bases at V and 8 bases at J, with 11 bases between the two ends. The CDR3 is 12 amino acids. The CDR3 is CASSLEGGGYTF. The CDR3 DNA reads as TGTGCCAGCAGCCTAGAAGGGGGAGGCTACACCTTC.

V gene TRBV29-1 combines with J gene TRBJ2-5, with D tentatively TRBD2 (6 bases). Germline loops: CDR1 SQVTM, CDR2 ANQGSEA. V was trimmed by 8 bases and J by 5 bases, leaving 21 bases between them. The CDR3 spans 14 residues. CDR3 sequence reads: CSTTIAGLGETQYF. Here the CDR3 DNA reads TGCAGCACCACTATTGCGGGGCTAGGGGAGACCCAGTACTTC.

The gene calls are TRBV28 and TRBJ1-1; perhaps TRBD1 as D (5 bases). Between the trimmed V and J ends, which lost 5 bases and 0 bases, there was a span of 10 bases. The CDR3 covers 14 residues. Germline V CDR1 and CDR2: MDHEN, SYDVKM. CDR3 nucleotides: TGTGCCAGCAGTGGGACCGGGGTGAACACTGAAGCTTTCTTT. Protein product: CASSGTGVNTEAFF.